The 21 T cell receptor beta chains below all came from one sample that was sequenced in a study of blood T cell repertoires in COVID-19 (dated by TCRdb to 2018 to 2020). Libraries were constructed by the immunoSEQ multiplex PCR assay. In TCRdb, the immuneACCESS table is reduced to in-frame sequences with V and J assigned. These tables do not hold every clone; where another copy was compared, an unresolved V gene accounts for under half, and the others remain unexplained. The table for this sample lists under 100,000 clones; around 80% of them were counted only once. The top ten clonotypes cover less than 11% of the sample. The sample taken for sequencing was peripheral blood. These TCRs come from a man between 60 and 75 years old with acute or convalescent COVID-19.

This chain links TRBV18 with TRBJ2-3; a weak D match, TRBD2 (5 bases). V dropped 6 bases and J dropped 0 bases, with 16 bases sitting between them. This CDR3 spans 16 amino acids. CDR1 is KGHSH, CDR2 LQKENI, per germline. Here the CDR3 reads CASSQRVGVSTDTQYF. The CDR3 DNA follows: TGTGCCAGCTCCCAAAGGGTGGGAGTGAGCACAGATACGCAGTATTTT.

This chain links TRBV28 with TRBJ1-3; no clear D gene. Germline values: CDR1 MDHEN, CDR2 SYDVKM. V gave up 6 bases and J gave up 3 bases, with 9 bases separating them. The CDR3 is 13 residues long. In DNA form, the CDR3 reads TGTGCCAGCAGCACACGACTTGGAAACACCATATATTTT. It translates to CASSTRLGNTIYF.

The V and J genes are TRBV7-2 and TRBJ2-4; tentatively, D is TRBD1 (6 bases). V was pared by 4 bases and J by 4 bases, with 14 bases between. Germline V gene sequence: CDR1 SGHTA, CDR2 FQGNSA. The CDR3 consists of 15 residues. CDR3 nucleotide sequence: TGTGCCAGCAGCTCGGCACAGGGAGTTAAAAACATTCAGTACTTC. Protein product: CASSSAQGVKNIQYF. Full variable domain (outside the CDR3, taken from reference TRBV7-2 and TRBJ2-4): GAGVSQSPSNKVTEKGKDVELRCDPISGHTALYWYRQSLGQGLEFLIYFQGNSAPDKSGLPSDRFSAERTGGSVSTLTIQRTQQEDSAVYLCASSSAQGVKNIQYFGAGTRLSVL.

The genes are TRBV19 and TRBJ2-1, with TRBD2 identical over 7 bases. This CDR3 is built from 17 residues. Trimming removed 7 bases from V and 0 bases from J; junction bases left unmatched: 12. Germline CDR1 is LNHDA and CDR2 is SQIVND (reference sequence). This CDR3 reads CASTPIWASGSYNEQFF. DNA for the CDR3: TGTGCCAGTACCCCGATTTGGGCTAGCGGCTCCTACAATGAGCAGTTCTTC.

V is TRBV19 and J is TRBJ2-1; 11 nucleotides align to TRBD2. Germline V gene data show CDR1 as LNHDA and CDR2 as SQIVND (reference sequence). The CDR3 runs to 15 residues. V was pared by 8 bases and J by 7 bases, with 10 bases of the junction left unmatched. This CDR3 is CASHRIAGGRNEQFF. CDR3 DNA: TGTGCCAGTCATAGGATAGCGGGAGGGCGTAATGAGCAGTTCTTC.

This chain joins TRBV19 and TRBJ2-5, with 10 bases identical to TRBD1. The germline CDR1 and CDR2 sequences are LNHDA and SQIVND (reference sequence). This CDR3 comprises 16 residues. The V gene end was trimmed by 3 bases and the J gene end by 3 bases; junction bases not matched to a gene: 7. The CDR3 loop reads CASSILSGTGEETQYF. The CDR3 DNA reads as TGTGCCAGTAGTATTCTTTCCGGGACAGGGGAAGAGACCCAGTACTTC. The variable domain in full, with the rest retrieved from reference TRBV19 and TRBJ2-5, is DGGITQSPKYLFRKEGQNVTLSCEQNLNHDAMYWYRQDPGQGLRLIYYSQIVNDFQKGDIAEGYSVSREKKESFPLTVTSAQKNPTAFYLCASSILSGTGEETQYFGPGTRLLVL.

The chain is built from TRBV28 and TRBJ1-2, with D possibly being TRBD1 (5 bases). With 1 base removed from V and 2 bases from J, the gap between germline ends came to 8 bases. In germline, CDR1 is MDHEN, CDR2 SYDVKM. The length of the CDR3 is 14 residues. Written as DNA, the CDR3 is TGTGCCAGCAGTTTATCGGGGGAGAACTATGGCTACACCTTC. This gives the protein CASSLSGENYGYTF.

The chain couples TRBV7-9 to TRBJ1-1, with 7 bases identical to TRBD1. With 4 bases clipped from V and 10 bases from J, the junction kept 3 bases outside the gene matches. The CDR3 runs 11 residues. Germline V gene data show CDR1 as SEHNR and CDR2 as FQNEAQ (reference sequence). CDR3 region: CASSSTGVAFF. CDR3 bases: TGTGCCAGCAGCTCCACAGGGGTAGCTTTCTTT.

This clone turned up a few times. The rearrangement joins TRBV14 to TRBJ2-3, with D perhaps matching TRBD2 (5 bases). Trimming shortened V by 6 bases and J by 6 bases, and 19 bases separated the two germline ends. CDR1 and CDR2 (germline): SGHDN, FVKESK. The length of the CDR3 is 15 residues. The CDR3 nucleotides read TGTGCCAGCAGTCTCCGGGGAAGCCTTCGGGATACGCAGTATTTT. Protein sequence: CASSLRGSLRDTQYF.

This chain connects TRBV19 to TRBJ2-7; TRBD2 matches 7 bases. This CDR3 is 15 amino acids long. V lost 2 bases and J lost 4; bases outside the gene matches: 8. Per the germline V gene, CDR1 is LNHDA and CDR2 is SQIVND (reference sequence). CDR3 bases: TGTGCCAGTAGTATAAGCGGGACGGGACCTTACGAGCAGTACTTC. Translation gives CASSISGTGPYEQYF.

V is TRBV7-6 and J is TRBJ2-1; D is possibly TRBD2 (5 bases). The CDR3 is made up of 15 amino acids. Germline lookup yields CDR1 SGHVS and CDR2 FNYEAQ. The germline V and J ends were trimmed by 0 bases and 4 bases, with 10 bases remaining between them. CDR3 amino acids: CASSLAGVWYNEQFF. The CDR3 DNA is TGTGCCAGCAGCTTAGCGGGAGTCTGGTACAATGAGCAGTTCTTC.

The chain combines TRBV5-1 with TRBJ1-1, with D possibly being TRBD1 (5 bases). Trimming took 2 bases from V and 6 from J, leaving 17 bases between them. This CDR3 is built from 15 residues. Germline loops: CDR1 SGHRS, CDR2 YFSETQ. CDR3 in amino acids: CASSFGSAGGAEAFF. CDR3 nucleotides: TGCGCCAGCAGCTTTGGCTCCGCCGGAGGGGCTGAAGCTTTCTTT.

This clone has a handful of counts. The V call is TRBV7-2, the J call TRBJ2-3; a possible D gene is TRBD1 (6 bases). CDR3 length: 14 residues. Trimming took 4 bases from V and 0 from J, leaving 8 bases between them. CDR1 and CDR2 from the germline V gene are SGHTA and FQGNSA. CDR3 nucleotide sequence: TGTGCCAGCAGCTCCGGACAGAGCACAGATACGCAGTATTTT. This sequence encodes CASSSGQSTDTQYF.

The chain recombines TRBV6-1 with TRBJ1-2, with 7 positions matching TRBD1. Germline CDR1 and CDR2: MNHNS and SASEGT. This CDR3 is built from 13 residues. Unmatched junction bases numbered 6, after V lost 3 bases and J lost 8 bases. The CDR3 nucleotides are TGTGCCAGCAGTGAGGGGACAGCGCGGGGCTACACCTTC. Translation: CASSEGTARGYTF.

The CDR3 loop reads CASSPTGTGFRNNEQFF. CDR3 nucleotides: TGTGCCAGCAGCCCTACGGGGACAGGGTTTAGGAACAATGAGCAGTTCTTC. This chain joins TRBV28 and TRBJ2-1, with TRBD1 matching over 9 bases. Germline V gene lookup returns CDR1 MDHEN and CDR2 SYDVKM. Trimming at V came to 6 bases and at J to 5 bases, leaving 14 bases not matched to a gene. This CDR3 is built from 17 residues.

V and J are TRBV6-5 and TRBJ2-5, with D perhaps matching TRBD2 (5 bases). The CDR3 consists of 14 residues. Germline V gene sequence: CDR1 MNHEY, CDR2 SVGAGI. The V end was cut by 8 bases, the J end by 4 bases, with 17 bases between. The CDR3 bases are TGTGCCAGCTTCGGAGGATCCACGGGAGAGACCCAGTACTTC. It translates to CASFGGSTGETQYF.

The chain employs TRBV3-1 (or the pseudogene TRBV3-2) and TRBJ2-7; 7 nucleotides match TRBD2. Losses at the gene ends were 2 bases for V and 5 bases for J; bases not matched to a gene: 6. Germline V lookup: CDR1 LGHDT, CDR2 YNNKEL (reference sequence). The CDR3 spans 14 residues. The CDR3 is CASSQPGGGDEQYF. DNA of the CDR3: TGTGCCAGCAGCCAACCCGGGGGAGGGGACGAGCAGTACTTC.

J is TRBJ1-5 and V is TRBV27; 9 bases line up with TRBD1. There are 17 residues in the CDR3. Germline V lookup: CDR1 MNHEY, CDR2 SMNVEV (reference sequence). V was pared by 6 bases and J by 0 bases, with 9 bases of the junction left unmatched. CDR3 in amino acids: CASSPGTGRLSNQPQHF. CDR3 sequence (DNA): TGTGCCAGCAGCCCCGGGACAGGGAGGCTTAGCAATCAGCCCCAGCATTTT.

The chain links TRBV24-1 to TRBJ2-5, with D unclear. This CDR3 is built from 13 residues. V gave up 4 bases and J gave up 2 bases, with 7 bases separating them. Germline CDR1 KGHDR, CDR2 SFDVKD. This CDR3 is CATSDPRQETQYF. Written as DNA, the CDR3 is TGTGCCACCAGTGACCCCAGGCAAGAGACCCAGTACTTC.

CDR3 sequence (DNA): TGTGCCAGCAGCCAAGATTTCGGGGGGAACTATGGCTACACCTTC. Residues: CASSQDFGGNYGYTF. The chain has TRBV4-2 and TRBJ1-2, with D possibly being TRBD1 (5 bases). CDR1 and CDR2 (germline): LGHNA, YNFKEQ. V was cut by 0 bases and J by 2 bases, with 10 bases left in between. This CDR3 is 15 amino acids long.

V is TRBV7-9 and J is TRBJ2-7; D is ambiguous. Germline assignment: CDR1 SEHNR and CDR2 FQNEAQ (reference sequence). The V end was cut by 4 bases, the J end by 2 bases, with 9 bases between. This CDR3 is built from 13 residues. The CDR3 DNA reads TGTGCCAGCAGCTCGACACTTACCTACGAGCAGTACTTC. Protein: CASSSTLTYEQYF.